This TCR beta chain comes out of a study of response to subunit inactivated influenza vaccine. The study's findings and limits: Authors suggested each seasonal flu vaccination may recruit only limited numbers of new T cells.

This clonotype was observed a few times. What it binds is not known. V trimming: 2 bases; J trimming: 6 bases; junction bases outside the gene matches: 7. CDR3 size: 16 residues. Germline assignment: CDR1 MDHEN and CDR2 SYDVKM. One entry per CDR3 protein, called by TCRdb with MiXCR from the RT-PCR reads. Of roughly 650,000 distinct CDR3 sequences detected, less than 15% appear once; the ten largest clones hold approximately 7.6%. The sequencing here drew on PBMCs from blood, taken 14 days before vaccination. This rearrangement joins TRBV28 to TRBJ2-2; 9 positions match TRBD1. The clonotype was recovered from a man in his forties or fifties who received an inactivated influenza vaccine. Written as DNA, the CDR3 is TGTGCCAGCAGTTTACGGAAAGGGACAGGGTCCGGGGAGCTGTTTTTT. Protein: CASSLRKGTGSGELFF.